The sample holds one count of the clone carrying this T cell receptor (beta chain). The assay was immunoSEQ multiplex PCR, and TCRdb's table has in-frame clones only and misses some. The sample contains 95,000 to 100,000 clones, roughly 78% of which appear only once. These data come from a study of control samples from healthy donors and cancer patients. The CDR3 is 15 residues long. Per the germline V gene, CDR1 is LNHDA and CDR2 is SQIVND (reference sequence). Trimming removed 7 bases at V and 1 base at J, with 16 bases between. This sequence joins TRBV19 and TRBJ2-5; TRBD1 might be the D (5 bases). Sequencing used blood. The sequence was obtained from a man aged 55-75 years in good health. CDR3 sequence: CASTRTGHPQETQYF. Here the CDR3 DNA reads TGTGCCAGTACCCGAACAGGACACCCCCAAGAGACCCAGTACTTC.